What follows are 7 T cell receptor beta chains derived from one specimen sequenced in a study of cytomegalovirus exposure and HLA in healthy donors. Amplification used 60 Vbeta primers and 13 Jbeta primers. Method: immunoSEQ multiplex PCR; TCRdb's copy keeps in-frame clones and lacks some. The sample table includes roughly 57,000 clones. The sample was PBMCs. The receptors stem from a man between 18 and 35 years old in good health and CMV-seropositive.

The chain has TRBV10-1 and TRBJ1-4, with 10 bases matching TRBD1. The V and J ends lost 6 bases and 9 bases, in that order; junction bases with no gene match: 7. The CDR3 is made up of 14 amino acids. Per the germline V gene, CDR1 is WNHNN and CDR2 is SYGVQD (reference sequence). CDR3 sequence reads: CASRDGQGEKKLFF. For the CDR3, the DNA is TGCGCCAGCAGGGACGGACAGGGGGAGAAAAAACTGTTTTTT.

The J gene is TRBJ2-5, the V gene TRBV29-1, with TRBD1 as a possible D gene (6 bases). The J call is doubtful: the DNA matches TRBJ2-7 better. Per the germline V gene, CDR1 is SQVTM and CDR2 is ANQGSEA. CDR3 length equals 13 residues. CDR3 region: CSVWTARSYEQYF. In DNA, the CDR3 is TGCAGCGTTTGGACAGCGAGGAGCTACGAGCAGTACTTC.

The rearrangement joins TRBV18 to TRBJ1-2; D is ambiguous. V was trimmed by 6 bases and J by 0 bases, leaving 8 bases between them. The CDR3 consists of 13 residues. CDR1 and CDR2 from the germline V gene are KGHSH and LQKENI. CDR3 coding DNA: TGTGCCAGCTCTGAGCTTCCTAACTATGGCTACACCTTC. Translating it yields CASSELPNYGYTF.

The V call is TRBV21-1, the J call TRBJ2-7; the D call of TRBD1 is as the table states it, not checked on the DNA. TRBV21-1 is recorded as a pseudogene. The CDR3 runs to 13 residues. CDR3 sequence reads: CASSQAGYYEQYF. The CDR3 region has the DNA TGTGCCAGCAGCCAGGCAGGGTACTACGAGCAGTACTTC.

CDR3 loop: CATSRGTSGNTDTQYF. The CDR3 DNA is TGTGCCACCAGCAGAGGGACTAGCGGGAACACAGATACGCAGTATTTT. The chain joins TRBV15 to TRBJ2-3; 12 bases map to TRBD2. The V gene's germline CDR1 is LNHNV and CDR2 YYDKDF (reference sequence). This CDR3 has 16 residues. V trimming: 1 base; J trimming: 2 bases; junction bases outside the gene matches: 1.

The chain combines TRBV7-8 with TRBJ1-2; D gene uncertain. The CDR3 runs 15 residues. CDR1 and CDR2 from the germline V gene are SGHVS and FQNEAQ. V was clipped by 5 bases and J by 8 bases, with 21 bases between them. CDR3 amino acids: CASSLTDFPDPGYTF. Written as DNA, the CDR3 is TGTGCCAGCAGCCTAACGGACTTCCCAGACCCCGGCTACACCTTC.

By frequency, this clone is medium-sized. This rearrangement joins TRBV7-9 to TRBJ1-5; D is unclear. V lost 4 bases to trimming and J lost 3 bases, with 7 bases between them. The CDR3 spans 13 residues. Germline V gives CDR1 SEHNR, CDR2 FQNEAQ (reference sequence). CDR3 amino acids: CASSYDTNQPQHF. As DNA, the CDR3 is TGTGCCAGCAGCTACGACACCAATCAGCCCCAGCATTTT.